Below, one TCR beta chain is given with its context. What it recognizes is unknown. The entry originates in a study of somatic mutations in cytotoxic T cells in rheumatoid arthritis. Looked up from germline, CDR1 is MGHDK and CDR2 is SYGVNS. CDR3 length equals 11 residues. V lost 4 bases and J lost 6, with 3 bases in between. Regarding the study as a whole: CD8+ clonality rose with age in rheumatoid arthritis patients, unlike in healthy controls.

The table came from immunoSEQ multiplex PCR; TCRdb's copy has only in-frame clones and leaves some out. The sample has about 11,000 clones, over 65% seen once. The chain joins TRBV25-1 to TRBJ2-2; D remains unclear. Sample: CD8+ T cells sorted from blood. This TCR derives from a woman aged 40 to 49 in good health. The DNA for the CDR3 is TGTGCCAGCAGTGTTTCCGGGGAGCTGTTTTTT. Translation gives CASSVSGELFF.